This T cell receptor (beta chain) was documented in a study of T-cell reconstitution after alpha-beta-depleted transplantation in children (TCRdb year 2016). Concerning the study at large: Using TCR repertoire profiling, the study quantitatively followed how T-cell immune reconstitution unfolded in children after TCRalphabeta/CD19-depleted allogeneic hematopoietic cell transplantation.

The CDR3 contains 20 residues, cysteine and phenylalanine counted. The entry retains the CDR3 DNA only, 60 bases that are in frame from base 1. CDR1 and CDR2 are drawn from the germline V gene: SGHVS, FQNEAQ. V loses 5 bases at its end and J loses 4 bases; junction bases beyond the gene matches: 18. The method behind the library was PCR. TCRdb shows the sequencer as Illumina HiSeq 2500. Molecular barcoding was employed in the preparation of TCR libraries, with unique molecular identifiers being used to normalize TCRbeta repertoire quantification. TCRdb reprocessing: public reads trimmed at Q25 with fastp, clones called with MiXCR, in-frame beta chains kept. CDR3 protein duplicates are merged, each entry listing the most common genes and DNA. This sample is represented by roughly 500,000 distinct CDR3 sequences; about 10% of them were singletons. The ten largest clones represent about 2.1% of the sample.

With regard to this clonotype: There is no known antigen for this receptor. No much larger clone exists at a distance of one base, and base qualities are not known.

What the authors observed across the whole study: In some patients, the high TCRbeta diversity seen at day 60 was put down to recipient T cells and intrathymic progenitors that had survived conditioning. The frequencies of hyperexpanded clones fell over the following months, and after one year, T-cell counts and TCRbeta diversity were mostly attributed to newly produced T cells. The apparently early recovery of alphabetaT-cell counts about two months after transplant reportedly depended on only several hundred rapidly expanded clones that came from non-depleted graft cells.

In the paper's terms, the treatment or condition label means: allogeneic hematopoietic cell transplantation with graft depleted of TCRalphabeta T cells and CD19 B cells. Transplant recipients were children who received TCRalphabeta/CD19-depleted allogeneic hematopoietic cell grafts. The sequencing here drew on PBMCs, taken before TCRalphabeta/CD19-depleted stem cell transplant. The TCR comes from a child aged 2-9 years with inherited bone marrow failure, due to receive a stem cell transplant. The V and J genes are TRBV7-8 and TRBJ2-5; 14 bases in the junction line up with TRBD2. The CDR3 here reads CASSQAPGLAGARGIETQYF. In nucleotides, the sequence is TGTGCCAGCAGCCAAGCACCGGGACTAGCGGGAGCAAGGGGTATAGAGACCCAGTACTTC.